The 18 T cell receptor beta chains below come from one sample, sequenced in a study of T cell responses to AZD1222 COVID-19 vaccine. Profiled with immunoSEQ multiplex PCR; TCRdb holds only in-frame clones, not every one. The data hold around 97,000 clones, with roughly 88% observed a single time. Sequences were derived from peripheral blood, sampled on day 0 of AZD1222 vaccination. These receptors came from an adult in good health.

The CDR3 loop is CASQIGHGGGYNEQFF. The CDR3 DNA sequence: TGCGCCAGCCAAATCGGGCATGGCGGGGGTTACAATGAGCAGTTCTTC. The chain carries TRBV5-1 and TRBJ2-1; 7 bases agree with TRBD2. The CDR3 runs to 16 residues. Unmatched junction bases numbered 14, after V lost 7 bases and J lost 4 bases. From germline, CDR1 is SGHRS and CDR2 YFSETQ.

The chain uses TRBV19 and TRBJ1-6, with TRBD1 as a possible D gene (5 bases). From germline, CDR1 is LNHDA and CDR2 SQIVND (reference sequence). The CDR3 covers 14 residues. V was cut by 8 bases and J by 7 bases, with 15 bases left in between. CDR3 region: CASSEGRKNSPLHF. CDR3 coding DNA: TGTGCCAGTTCCGAGGGGCGGAAGAATTCACCCCTCCACTTT.

The chain recombines TRBV10-2 with TRBJ1-1; TRBD1 might be the D (5 bases). The length of the CDR3 is 14 residues. Germline CDR1 WSHSY, CDR2 SAAADI. The V and J ends lost 4 bases and 5 bases respectively, with 14 bases between them. The chain's CDR3 is CASSASGRATEAFF. The CDR3 nucleotides are TGCGCCAGCAGTGCCTCGGGCAGGGCGACTGAAGCTTTCTTT.

The chain recombines TRBV4-2 with TRBJ2-5; 12 bases line up with TRBD2. The CDR3 extends over 17 amino acids. Germline lookup yields CDR1 LGHNA and CDR2 YNFKEQ. Trimming at V came to 4 bases and at J to 4 bases, leaving 10 bases not matched to a gene. The CDR3 region is CASSRGLAGGQGETQYF. CDR3 DNA: TGTGCCAGCAGCCGGGGGCTAGCGGGGGGGCAAGGAGAGACCCAGTACTTC.

The chain combines TRBV24-1 with TRBJ2-1; 10 nucleotides agree with TRBD2. Germline-derived CDR1 and CDR2 are KGHDR and SFDVKD. The CDR3 spans 17 residues. The junction had 6 bases not matched to a gene; V was cut back by 1 base and J by 4 bases. The chain's CDR3 is CATSDLVSGGDYNEQFF. CDR3 in DNA: TGTGCCACCAGTGATTTAGTCAGCGGGGGGGATTACAATGAGCAGTTCTTC.

This clone was seen a handful of times. The chain employs TRBV28 and TRBJ2-5; D uncertain. Germline V gene lookup returns CDR1 MDHEN and CDR2 SYDVKM. This CDR3 region has 12 residues. V was trimmed by 3 bases and J by 1 base, leaving 3 bases between them. This CDR3 is CASSFTQETQYF. The CDR3 DNA sequence: TGTGCCAGCAGTTTTACCCAAGAGACCCAGTACTTC.

The chain combines TRBV15 with TRBJ1-4; D is undetermined. This CDR3 has 14 residues. V was trimmed by 3 bases and J by 6 bases, leaving 11 bases between them. Germline CDR1 reads LNHNV; CDR2 reads YYDKDF (reference sequence). The CDR3 DNA sequence: TGTGCCACCAGCAGGCAACGGTTTGATGAAAAACTGTTTTTT. Encoded protein: CATSRQRFDEKLFF.

The chain links TRBV19 to TRBJ1-5, with D uncertain. Germline assignment: CDR1 LNHDA and CDR2 SQIVND (reference sequence). CDR3 size: 19 residues. Between the trimmed V and J ends, which lost 2 bases and 0 bases, there was a span of 20 bases. The CDR3 loop reads CASSINGSRRPYSNQPQHF. DNA of the CDR3: TGTGCCAGTAGTATAAATGGGAGTCGGAGACCCTATAGCAATCAGCCCCAGCATTTT. Full variable domain (remainder filled in from reference TRBV19 and TRBJ1-5): DGGITQSPKYLFRKEGQNVTLSCEQNLNHDAMYWYRQDPGQGLRLIYYSQIVNDFQKGDIAEGYSVSREKKESFPLTVTSAQKNPTAFYLCASSINGSRRPYSNQPQHFGDGTRLSIL.

This chain uses TRBV6-5 with TRBJ2-3, with unresolved D. The V gene lost 6 bases and the J gene lost 9 bases, with 7 bases spanning the gap. CDR3 length: 10 amino acids. Germline CDR1 and CDR2: MNHEY and SVGAGI. The CDR3 nucleotides are TGTGCCAGCAGGTTGGGGACGCAGTATTTT. It yields the protein CASRLGTQYF.

The chain combines TRBV4-2 with TRBJ1-4, with D perhaps TRBD1 (6 bases). The CDR3 contains 16 residues. Germline CDR1 and CDR2: LGHNA and YNFKEQ. Trimming left V 0 bases short and J 6 bases short, with 14 bases between. CDR3 sequence: CASSQDWAGEDEKLFF. The CDR3 DNA follows: TGTGCCAGCAGCCAAGATTGGGCAGGGGAGGATGAAAAACTGTTTTTT.

The chain combines TRBV7-9 with TRBJ1-2; D unclear. V was pared by 4 bases and J by 1 base, with 10 bases between. The CDR3 sequence is 14 residues long. Germline lookup yields CDR1 SEHNR and CDR2 FQNEAQ (reference sequence). In DNA form, the CDR3 reads TGTGCCAGCAGCTCGTCAGCGGGTAACTATGGCTACACCTTC. Amino acids: CASSSSAGNYGYTF.

This chain uses TRBV15 with TRBJ1-1; no reliable D call. CDR3 length equals 13 residues. Trimming pared 8 bases from V and 4 bases from J, leaving 14 bases between. Per the germline V gene, CDR1 is LNHNV and CDR2 is YYDKDF (reference sequence). CDR3 sequence: CATARKPFTEAFF. For the CDR3, the DNA is TGTGCCACCGCGAGGAAACCCTTCACTGAAGCTTTCTTT.

The chain recombines TRBV11-3 with TRBJ2-3; maybe TRBD2 (6 bases). Trimming stripped 1 base from V and 1 base from J, with 15 bases between. This CDR3 spans 17 amino acids. Germline V lookup: CDR1 SGHNT, CDR2 YENEEA. This CDR3 reads CASSLGSGDERTDTQYF. The CDR3 DNA reads as TGTGCCAGCAGCTTAGGCTCGGGAGACGAACGCACAGATACGCAGTATTTT.

V usage is TRBV10-1 and J usage is TRBJ2-3; 8 nucleotides agree with TRBD1. The germline V gene encodes CDR1 WNHNN and CDR2 SYGVQD (reference sequence). V lost 8 bases to trimming and J lost 6 bases; unmatched junction nucleotides: 10. This CDR3 is 14 amino acids long. CDR3 in amino acids: CASHKTGDGDTQYF. As DNA, the CDR3 is TGCGCCAGCCATAAGACAGGGGACGGGGATACGCAGTATTTT.

This rearrangement joins TRBV27 to TRBJ2-7, with D unclear. The CDR3 totals 13 residues. Trimming cost V 3 bases and J 0 bases, with 6 bases left between them. Germline CDR1 MNHEY, CDR2 SMNVEV (reference sequence). The DNA of the CDR3 is TGTGCCAGCAGTTTTGCAAACTCCTACGAGCAGTACTTC. As protein: CASSFANSYEQYF.

The CDR3 sequence: CASSILGSDGYTF. The CDR3 nucleotides read TGTGCCAGTAGTATTCTCGGATCTGATGGCTACACCTTC. The rearrangement joins TRBV19 to TRBJ1-2, with D hard to call. The CDR3 loop spans 13 amino acids. Trimming removed 3 bases at V and 6 bases at J, with 11 bases between. Germline assignment: CDR1 LNHDA and CDR2 SQIVND (reference sequence). The whole variable domain, remainder taken from reference TRBV19 and TRBJ1-2, is DGGITQSPKYLFRKEGQNVTLSCEQNLNHDAMYWYRQDPGQGLRLIYYSQIVNDFQKGDIAEGYSVSREKKESFPLTVTSAQKNPTAFYLCASSILGSDGYTFGSGTRLTVV.

The chain carries TRBV16 and TRBJ2-2, with D possibly being TRBD1 (5 bases). The CDR3 extends over 15 amino acids. Per germline, CDR1 KGHSY and CDR2 FQNENV. Trimming took off 4 bases at V and 6 bases at J, with 15 bases between the two ends. CDR3 bases: TGTGCCAGCAGCCCCTCCGGACATTTTGCCGGGGAGCTGTTTTTT. Protein: CASSPSGHFAGELFF.

The genes are TRBV7-8 and TRBJ2-7; D gene uncertain. CDR1 and CDR2 from the germline V gene are SGHVS and FQNEAQ. The CDR3 is 11 amino acids. Trimming removed 5 bases from V and 6 bases from J, with 8 bases in between. Written as DNA, the CDR3 is TGTGCCAGCAGCCCCCTTTTCGAGCAGTACTTC. Its protein is CASSPLFEQYF.